Below are 27 T cell receptor beta chains sequenced from a single sample in a study of blood T cell repertoires in COVID-19 (dated by TCRdb to about 2020). Libraries were prepared through the immunoSEQ multiplex PCR assay. TCRdb took this table from immuneACCESS and kept in-frame rearrangements with V and J called. Such tables lack part of the clones; where checked against another copy, unresolved V genes explain under half of the gap, and the rest is unexplained. In all, the sample holds approximately 300,000 clones, and about 89% of those were seen once. Approximately 5.5% of the sample is in the top ten clones. The specimen sequenced was PBMCs or T cells enriched from blood (not recorded which). Source of these receptors: a man aged 55 to 70 who had recovered from COVID-19.

V is TRBV2 and J is TRBJ1-1; 7 nucleotides match TRBD1. The V and J ends lost 6 bases and 5 bases, in that order; junction bases with no gene match: 9. The CDR3 extends over 14 amino acids. Looked up from germline, CDR1 is SNHLY and CDR2 is FYNNEI. The CDR3 DNA reads TGTGCCAGCAGCGACAGGGCTGCGGGGACTGAAGCTTTCTTT. It encodes CASSDRAAGTEAFF. Full variable domain (remainder filled in from reference TRBV2 and TRBJ1-1): EPEVTQTPSHQVTQMGQEVILRCVPISNHLYFYWYRQILGQKVEFLVSFYNNEISEKSEIFDDQFSVERPDGSNFTLKIRSTKLEDSAMYFCASSDRAAGTEAFFGQGTRLTVV.

The gene calls are TRBV7-2 and TRBJ2-5; 7 positions match TRBD1. This CDR3 region has 15 residues. V lost 3 bases, J lost 1 base, and 5 bases stayed unmatched. Germline lookup yields CDR1 SGHTA and CDR2 FQGNSA. DNA for the CDR3: TGTGCCAGCAGCTTGCTCAGGGGGACCCAAGAGACCCAGTACTTC. It is translated as CASSLLRGTQETQYF.

The CDR3, as DNA: TGTGCCAGCAGCCCGGAGGGAGGGCCGACCTACGAGCAGTACTTC. Translation gives CASSPEGGPTYEQYF. The chain joins TRBV7-3 to TRBJ2-7, with TRBD2 matching 7 bases. Losses at the gene ends were 5 bases for V and 2 bases for J; bases not matched to a gene: 9. CDR1 and CDR2 from the germline V gene are SGHTA and FQGTGA. The CDR3 totals 15 residues. Together with reference TRBV7-3 and TRBJ2-7, the CDR3 gives the full variable domain: GAGVSQTPSNKVTEKGKYVELRCDPISGHTALYWYRQSLGQGPEFLIYFQGTGAADDSGLPNDRFFAVRPEGSVSTLKIQRTERGDSAVYLCASSPEGGPTYEQYFGPGTRLTVT.

This sequence joins TRBV6-5 and TRBJ2-7, with a possible D match to TRBD1 (6 bases). Trimming left V 1 base short and J 2 bases short, with 6 bases between. This CDR3 comprises 13 residues. CDR1 MNHEY and CDR2 SVGAGI come from the germline V gene. This CDR3 reads CASSYYRAYEQYF. The CDR3 coding sequence is TGTGCCAGCAGTTACTACAGGGCCTACGAGCAGTACTTC.

The rearrangement joins TRBV3-1 (or the pseudogene TRBV3-2) to TRBJ1-1; D ambiguous. This CDR3 is 13 amino acids long. Germline V gene lookup returns CDR1 LGHDT and CDR2 YNNKEL (reference sequence). Trimming took 3 bases from V and 3 from J, leaving 8 bases between them. The chain's CDR3 is CASSQTKDTEAFF. As DNA, the CDR3 is TGTGCCAGCAGCCAGACTAAGGACACTGAAGCTTTCTTT.

This clone is a singleton in its sample. The chain uses TRBV28 and TRBJ2-1, with 8 nucleotides matching TRBD1. The CDR3 sequence is 15 residues long. V dropped 5 bases and J dropped 7; count of bases not matched to a gene: 10. The germline CDR1 and CDR2 sequences are MDHEN and SYDVKM. The CDR3 region has the DNA TGTGCCAGCAGTCTCCCACAGGGGGGTATGAATGAGCAGTTCTTC. Its protein is CASSLPQGGMNEQFF. Complete variable domain (other parts from reference TRBV28 and TRBJ2-1): DVKVTQSSRYLVKRTGEKVFLECVQDMDHENMFWYRQDPGLGLRLIYFSYDVKMKEKGDIPEGYSVSREKKERFSLILESASTNQTSMYLCASSLPQGGMNEQFFGPGTRLTVL.

The CDR3 coding sequence is TGTGCCAGCAGCCAAAGAGCGGGATCCTCCTACGAGCAGTACTTC. It encodes CASSQRAGSSYEQYF. The chain combines TRBV6-5 with TRBJ2-7; TRBD2 matches 7 bases. The CDR3 totals 15 residues. Losses at the gene ends were 6 bases for V and 0 bases for J; bases not matched to a gene: 8. CDR1 is MNHEY and CDR2 is SVGAGI in the germline V gene.

This clone was seen once. This rearrangement joins TRBV7-9 to TRBJ1-1; 7 bases are shared with TRBD1. This CDR3 contains 14 residues. V lost 3 bases and J lost 0; bases outside the gene matches: 1. Per germline, CDR1 SEHNR and CDR2 FQNEAQ (reference sequence). Written as DNA, the CDR3 is TGTGCCAGCAGCTTGACAGGGATGAACACTGAAGCTTTCTTT. Protein product: CASSLTGMNTEAFF.

The chain employs TRBV19 and TRBJ2-3; no clear D. The CDR3 covers 12 residues. The germline gives CDR1 LNHDA, CDR2 SQIVND (reference sequence). V was shortened by 8 bases and J by 1 base, with 7 bases between the two germline ends. The CDR3 region has the DNA TGTGCCAGTGCTCGGGGCACAGATACGCAGTATTTT. Translated: CASARGTDTQYF.

The CDR3 DNA is TGCGCCAGCAGCCCCCGGGAGGGGGGAGCCACAGATACGCAGTATTTT. Protein sequence: CASSPREGGATDTQYF. The chain is built from TRBV5-1 and TRBJ2-3; 8 bases agree with TRBD2. Germline V gene lookup returns CDR1 SGHRS and CDR2 YFSETQ. Trimming took 4 bases from V and 2 from J; bases not matched to a gene: 9. The CDR3 spans 16 residues.

The chain links TRBV3-1 (or the pseudogene TRBV3-2) to TRBJ2-3, with no clear D. The V and J ends lost 2 bases and 0 bases respectively, with 6 bases between them. The CDR3 totals 14 residues. Germline assignment: CDR1 LGHDT and CDR2 YNNKEL (reference sequence). The CDR3 nucleotides read TGTGCCAGCAGCCAAATCCATAGCACAGATACGCAGTATTTT. Amino acids: CASSQIHSTDTQYF.

CDR3 sequence (DNA): TGCGCCAGCAGCTTGGGACCTACTAGCGGGAGTTTTGACGAGCAGTACTTC. Amino acids: CASSLGPTSGSFDEQYF. The chain combines TRBV5-1 with TRBJ2-7; 11 nucleotides line up with TRBD2. This CDR3 has 17 residues. From germline, CDR1 is SGHRS and CDR2 YFSETQ. The J segment lost 5 bases and the V segment lost 0 bases, leaving 10 bases of the junction unmatched.

The chain uses TRBV4-1 and TRBJ2-5; D unresolved. Trimming removed 2 bases from V and 4 bases from J, with 11 bases in between. Germline lookup yields CDR1 MGHRA and CDR2 YSYEKL. The CDR3 contains 14 residues. CDR3 region: CASSQLRDTETQYF. The CDR3 coding sequence is TGCGCCAGCAGCCAACTCAGAGACACAGAGACCCAGTACTTC.

The chain carries TRBV7-9 and TRBJ1-2; 9 bases match TRBD1. This CDR3 has 17 residues. V was pared by 3 bases and J by 0 bases, with 8 bases of the junction left unmatched. In germline, CDR1 is SEHNR, CDR2 FQNEAQ (reference sequence). The CDR3 DNA sequence: TGTGCCAGCAGCTTCGAGACAGGGGGAATCACTAACTATGGCTACACCTTC. It yields the protein CASSFETGGITNYGYTF.

The chain employs TRBV5-1 and TRBJ2-7, with 12 positions matching TRBD2. V dropped 4 bases and J dropped 4; count of bases not matched to a gene: 6. CDR1 and CDR2 from the germline V gene are SGHRS and YFSETQ. The length of the CDR3 is 15 residues. DNA for the CDR3: TGCGCCAGCAGCAGCGGACTAGCGGGAAGATACGAGCAGTACTTC. Translated: CASSSGLAGRYEQYF. Drawing the rest from reference TRBV5-1 and TRBJ2-7, the complete variable domain is KAGVTQTPRYLIKTRGQQVTLSCSPISGHRSVSWYQQTPGQGLQFLFEYFSETQRNKGNFPGRFSGRQFSNSRSEMNVSTLELGDSALYLCASSSGLAGRYEQYFGPGTRLTVT.

The chain combines TRBV28 with TRBJ1-1, with TRBD1 as a possible D gene (5 bases). With 6 bases removed from V and 1 base from J, the gap between germline ends came to 12 bases. The germline V gene has CDR1 MDHEN and CDR2 SYDVKM. This CDR3 comprises 14 residues. CDR3 protein: CASRSGRGNTEAFF. Here the CDR3 DNA reads TGTGCCAGCAGGTCGGGGAGGGGGAACACTGAAGCTTTCTTT. The full variable domain, rest sourced from reference TRBV28 and TRBJ1-1, is DVKVTQSSRYLVKRTGEKVFLECVQDMDHENMFWYRQDPGLGLRLIYFSYDVKMKEKGDIPEGYSVSREKKERFSLILESASTNQTSMYLCASRSGRGNTEAFFGQGTRLTVV.

The chain uses TRBV27 and TRBJ1-5; D unresolved. V gave up 3 bases and J gave up 6 bases, with 15 bases separating them. The CDR3 has 15 amino acids. Germline loops: CDR1 MNHEY, CDR2 SMNVEV (reference sequence). CDR3 in DNA: TGTGCCAGCAGTTTTTCCTTTAACTCCCCTCAGCCCCAGCATTTT. It specifies CASSFSFNSPQPQHF.

The chain is built from TRBV28 and TRBJ1-4; 8 bases align to TRBD1. From germline, CDR1 is MDHEN and CDR2 SYDVKM. The V gene end was trimmed by 6 bases and the J gene end by 10 bases; junction bases not matched to a gene: 16. The CDR3 runs 16 residues. In DNA, the CDR3 is TGTGCCAGCAGCCTCACAGGGGGAGGGAACCCCCGAAAACTGTTTTTT. Its protein is CASSLTGGGNPRKLFF.

This rearrangement joins TRBV10-2 to TRBJ2-5; 14 bases are a match to TRBD2. With V trimmed by 6 bases and J by 6 bases, 6 bases remained unmatched. From germline, CDR1 is WSHSY and CDR2 SAAADI. CDR3 size: 15 residues. DNA for the CDR3: TGCGCCAGCAGGACGGGACTAGCGGGAGAAAAGACCCAGTACTTC. Amino acid sequence: CASRTGLAGEKTQYF.

The V call is TRBV18, the J call TRBJ1-1; no clear D gene. CDR3 length: 15 residues. CDR1 is KGHSH, CDR2 LQKENI, per germline. The germline V and J ends were trimmed by 3 bases and 5 bases, with 16 bases remaining between them. The CDR3 sequence is CASSPAEGSRTEAFF. In DNA form, the CDR3 reads TGTGCCAGCTCACCCGCAGAGGGAAGTAGAACTGAAGCTTTCTTT.

The DNA of the CDR3 is TGTGCCAGCAGTTTATATCCGGGAGGGAAGGAGCAGTTCTTC. This sequence encodes CASSLYPGGKEQFF. This chain connects TRBV28 to TRBJ2-1; 8 nucleotides line up with TRBD2. V shed 1 base and J 10 bases; nucleotides not matched to a gene: 6. The germline V gene encodes CDR1 MDHEN and CDR2 SYDVKM. The CDR3 totals 14 residues.

The chain carries TRBV27 and TRBJ1-2; D perhaps matches TRBD1 (6 bases). V lost 6 bases, J lost 5 bases, and 10 bases lay in between. Germline V gives CDR1 MNHEY, CDR2 SMNVEV (reference sequence). CDR3 size: 12 residues. CDR3 DNA sequence: TGTGCCAGCAGGGGGGCCCGGTATGGCTACACCTTC. Residues: CASRGARYGYTF.

The chain has TRBV3-1 (or the pseudogene TRBV3-2) and TRBJ2-1; D is unresolved. The CDR3 has 12 residues. From germline, CDR1 is LGHDT and CDR2 YNNKEL (reference sequence). Trimming left V 5 bases short and J 10 bases short, with 12 bases between. CDR3 DNA: TGTGCCAGCAGCGGAGACTCCCCCGAGCAGTTCTTC. Its protein is CASSGDSPEQFF.

The chain joins TRBV3-1 (or the pseudogene TRBV3-2) to TRBJ2-5, with 11 positions matching TRBD1. Germline values: CDR1 LGHDT, CDR2 YNNKEL (reference sequence). The CDR3 runs 16 residues. V lost 4 bases to trimming and J lost 2 bases; unmatched junction nucleotides: 6. The DNA for the CDR3 is TGTGCCAGCAGCCGGGGGACAGGGGGAGGGCAAGAGACCCAGTACTTC. This encodes CASSRGTGGGQETQYF.

The chain has TRBV20-1 and TRBJ2-1; D is unclear. V was pared by 3 bases and J by 4 bases, with 4 bases between. Germline loops: CDR1 DFQATT, CDR2 SNEGSKA (reference sequence). The CDR3 has 11 amino acids. The CDR3 region has the DNA TGCAGTGCTAGCAATTACAATGAGCAGTTCTTC. This gives the protein CSASNYNEQFF.

The V and J genes are TRBV2 and TRBJ2-7; 7 positions agree with TRBD1. Looked up from germline, CDR1 is SNHLY and CDR2 is FYNNEI. This CDR3 has 14 amino acids. Trimming at V came to 6 bases and at J to 0 bases, leaving 5 bases not matched to a gene. The CDR3 is CASSPGTASYEQYF. The CDR3 region has the DNA TGTGCCAGCAGCCCCGGGACAGCCTCCTACGAGCAGTACTTC. The entire variable domain, with the rest obtained from reference TRBV2 and TRBJ2-7, is as follows: EPEVTQTPSHQVTQMGQEVILRCVPISNHLYFYWYRQILGQKVEFLVSFYNNEISEKSEIFDDQFSVERPDGSNFTLKIRSTKLEDSAMYFCASSPGTASYEQYFGPGTRLTVT.

V usage is TRBV7-3 and J usage is TRBJ2-1; no firm D call. The CDR3 is made up of 13 amino acids. Germline V gene lookup returns CDR1 SGHTA and CDR2 FQGTGA. V lost 5 bases to trimming and J lost 6 bases, with 11 bases between them. CDR3 in DNA: TGTGCCAGCAGCCTAGACCTACTCAATGAGCAGTTCTTC. It yields the protein CASSLDLLNEQFF. Full variable domain (outside the CDR3, taken from reference TRBV7-3 and TRBJ2-1): GAGVSQTPSNKVTEKGKYVELRCDPISGHTALYWYRQSLGQGPEFLIYFQGTGAADDSGLPNDRFFAVRPEGSVSTLKIQRTERGDSAVYLCASSLDLLNEQFFGPGTRLTVL.